This T cell receptor (beta chain) was sequenced during a study of early T cells in non-severe SARS-CoV-2 infection. Per germline, CDR1 SGHTA and CDR2 FQGNSA. CDR3 length: 16 residues. The V end was cut by 4 bases, the J end by 7 bases, with 23 bases between. Each CDR3 protein gets one entry after TCRdb re-called the 5' RACE reads with MiXCR. The table has 30,000 or so distinct CDR3 sequences, 3.9% seen once; the top ten hold approximately 8.2%. Many counts were recorded for this clonotype. The TCR sequence derives from an adult who was a healthcare worker with PCR-confirmed SARS-CoV-2 infection or an uninfected control (not recorded which). V and J are TRBV7-2 and TRBJ2-7; weak D call: TRBD2 (6 bases). The sample consisted of whole blood. CDR3: CASSSFYPRDGREQYF. CDR3 in DNA: TGTGCCAGCAGCTCCTTCTACCCACGGGATGGGAGGGAGCAGTACTTC.